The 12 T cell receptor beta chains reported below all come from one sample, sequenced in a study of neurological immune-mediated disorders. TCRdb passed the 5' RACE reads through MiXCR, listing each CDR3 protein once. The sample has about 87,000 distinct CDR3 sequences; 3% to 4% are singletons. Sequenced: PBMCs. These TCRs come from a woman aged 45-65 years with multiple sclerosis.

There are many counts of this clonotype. The CDR3 sequence is CASSLWDRGNTGELFF. DNA of the CDR3: TGTGCCAGCAGCTTATGGGACAGGGGCAACACCGGGGAGCTGTTTTTT. The chain employs TRBV7-9 and TRBJ2-2; 10 nucleotides match TRBD1. Germline CDR1 is SEHNR and CDR2 is FQNEAQ (reference sequence). This CDR3 has 16 amino acids. Trimming cost V 2 bases and J 2 bases; bases outside gene matches: 2.

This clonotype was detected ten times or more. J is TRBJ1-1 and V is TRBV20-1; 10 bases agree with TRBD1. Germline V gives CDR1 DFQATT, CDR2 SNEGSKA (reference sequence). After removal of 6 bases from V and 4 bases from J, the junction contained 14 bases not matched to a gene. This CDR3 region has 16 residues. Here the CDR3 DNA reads TGCAGTGCCCCGGGACAAAGGGACAGGGGACGCACTGAAGCTTTCTTT. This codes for CSAPGQRDRGRTEAFF.

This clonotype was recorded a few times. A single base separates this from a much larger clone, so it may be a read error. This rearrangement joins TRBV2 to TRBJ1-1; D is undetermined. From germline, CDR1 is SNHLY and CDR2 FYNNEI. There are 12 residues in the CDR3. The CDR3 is CDSSNGRGEAFF. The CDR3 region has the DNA TGTGACAGCAGCAATGGACGGGGTGAAGCTTTCTTT.

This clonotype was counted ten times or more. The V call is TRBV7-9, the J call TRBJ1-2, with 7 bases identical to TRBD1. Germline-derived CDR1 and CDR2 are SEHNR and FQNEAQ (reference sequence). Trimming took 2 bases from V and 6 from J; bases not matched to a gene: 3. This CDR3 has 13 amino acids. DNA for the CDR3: TGTGCCAGCAGCTTAAAGACAGGGCATGGCTACACCTTC. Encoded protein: CASSLKTGHGYTF.

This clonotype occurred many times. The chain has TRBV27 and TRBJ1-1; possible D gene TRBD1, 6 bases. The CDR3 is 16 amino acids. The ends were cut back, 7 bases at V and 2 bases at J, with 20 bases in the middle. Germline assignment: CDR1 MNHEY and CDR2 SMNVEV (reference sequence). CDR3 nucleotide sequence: TGTGCCAGCATCCCCGCGGGGGGCCGGGGAAACACTGAAGCTTTCTTT. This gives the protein CASIPAGGRGNTEAFF.

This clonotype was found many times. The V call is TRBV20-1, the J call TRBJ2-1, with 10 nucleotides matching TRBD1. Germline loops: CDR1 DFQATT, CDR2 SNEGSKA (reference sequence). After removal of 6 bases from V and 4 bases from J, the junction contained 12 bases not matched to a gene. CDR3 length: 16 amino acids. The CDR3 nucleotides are TGCAGTGCGCGAGACCGACAGGGGGCGGGATACAATGAGCAGTTCTTC. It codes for CSARDRQGAGYNEQFF.

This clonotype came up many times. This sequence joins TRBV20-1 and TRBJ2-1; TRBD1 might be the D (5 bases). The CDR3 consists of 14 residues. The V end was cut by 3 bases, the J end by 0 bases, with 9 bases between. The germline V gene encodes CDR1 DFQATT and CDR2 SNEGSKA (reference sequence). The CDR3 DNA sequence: TGCAGTGCTAGCGACAGTAGCTCCTACAATGAGCAGTTCTTC. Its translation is CSASDSSSYNEQFF.

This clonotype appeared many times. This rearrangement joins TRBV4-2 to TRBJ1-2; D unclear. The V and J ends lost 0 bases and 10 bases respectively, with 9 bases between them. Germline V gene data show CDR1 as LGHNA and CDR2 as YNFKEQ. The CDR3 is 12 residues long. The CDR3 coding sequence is TGTGCCAGCAGCCAAGATGACGGCGCCTACACCTTC. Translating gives CASSQDDGAYTF.

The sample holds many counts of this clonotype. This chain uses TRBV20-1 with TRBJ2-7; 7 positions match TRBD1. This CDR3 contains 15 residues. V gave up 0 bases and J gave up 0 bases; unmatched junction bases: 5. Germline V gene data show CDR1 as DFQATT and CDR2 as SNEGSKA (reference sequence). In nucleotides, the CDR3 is TGCAGTGCTAGAGATCTGACAGGGCTCTCCTACGAGCAGTACTTC. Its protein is CSARDLTGLSYEQYF.

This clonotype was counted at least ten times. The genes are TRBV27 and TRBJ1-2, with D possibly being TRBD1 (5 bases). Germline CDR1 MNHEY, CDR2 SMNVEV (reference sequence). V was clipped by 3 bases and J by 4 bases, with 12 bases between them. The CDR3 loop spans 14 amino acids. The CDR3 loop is CASSFQGGSYGYTF. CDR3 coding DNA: TGTGCCAGCAGTTTTCAGGGCGGGTCCTATGGCTACACCTTC.

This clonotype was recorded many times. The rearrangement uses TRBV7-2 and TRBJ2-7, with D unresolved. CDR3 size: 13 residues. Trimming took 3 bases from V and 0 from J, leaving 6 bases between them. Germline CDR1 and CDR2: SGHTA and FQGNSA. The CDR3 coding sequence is TGTGCCAGCAGCTTGGCAAGCTCCTACGAGCAGTACTTC. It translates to CASSLASSYEQYF.

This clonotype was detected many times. CDR3 sequence: CSARDRIGSNEQFF. CDR3 nucleotides: TGCAGTGCTAGAGATCGAATTGGGAGTAATGAGCAGTTCTTC. The chain combines TRBV20-1 with TRBJ2-1, with a weak D call TRBD2 (5 bases). In germline, CDR1 is DFQATT, CDR2 SNEGSKA (reference sequence). V gave up 0 bases and J gave up 7 bases, with 13 bases separating them. The CDR3 length is 14 residues.